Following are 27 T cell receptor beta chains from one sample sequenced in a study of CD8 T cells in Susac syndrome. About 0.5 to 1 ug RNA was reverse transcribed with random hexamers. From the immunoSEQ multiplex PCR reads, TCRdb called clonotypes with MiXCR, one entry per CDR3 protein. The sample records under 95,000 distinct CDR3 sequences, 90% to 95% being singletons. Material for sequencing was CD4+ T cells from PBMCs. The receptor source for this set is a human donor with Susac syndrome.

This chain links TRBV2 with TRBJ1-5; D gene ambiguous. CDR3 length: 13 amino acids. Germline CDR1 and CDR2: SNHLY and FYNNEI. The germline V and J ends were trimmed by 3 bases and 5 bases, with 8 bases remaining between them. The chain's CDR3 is CASSESGYQPQHF. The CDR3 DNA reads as TGTGCCAGCAGTGAGTCAGGATATCAGCCCCAGCATTTT.

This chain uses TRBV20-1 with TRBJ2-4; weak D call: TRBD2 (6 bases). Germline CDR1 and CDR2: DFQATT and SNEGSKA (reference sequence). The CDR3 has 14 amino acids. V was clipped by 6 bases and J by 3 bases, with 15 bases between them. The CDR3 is CSASRMEGKNIQYF. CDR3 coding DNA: TGCAGTGCCAGCAGGATGGAGGGCAAAAACATTCAGTACTTC.

As DNA, the CDR3 is TGCAGTGCTAGACCCTTCGTGGCGGGGGCGGGATCTAAGCAGTACTTC. This sequence encodes CSARPFVAGAGSKQYF. The chain employs TRBV20-1 and TRBJ2-7; D is possibly TRBD2 (7 bases). The V and J ends lost 2 bases and 8 bases respectively, with 25 bases between them. From germline, CDR1 is DFQATT and CDR2 SNEGSKA (reference sequence). CDR3 size: 16 residues.

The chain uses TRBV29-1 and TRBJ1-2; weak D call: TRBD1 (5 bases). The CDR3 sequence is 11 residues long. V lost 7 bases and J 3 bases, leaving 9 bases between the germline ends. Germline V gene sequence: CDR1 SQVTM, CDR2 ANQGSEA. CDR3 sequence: CSGVTDYGYTF. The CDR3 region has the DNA TGCAGCGGGGTGACAGACTATGGCTACACCTTC.

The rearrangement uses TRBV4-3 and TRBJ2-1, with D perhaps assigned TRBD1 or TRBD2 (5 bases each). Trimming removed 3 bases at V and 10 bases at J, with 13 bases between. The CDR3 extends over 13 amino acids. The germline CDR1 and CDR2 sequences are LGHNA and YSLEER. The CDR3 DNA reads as TGCGCCAGCAGCCACCTCGGGGCTAGCGAGCAGTTCTTC. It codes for CASSHLGASEQFF.

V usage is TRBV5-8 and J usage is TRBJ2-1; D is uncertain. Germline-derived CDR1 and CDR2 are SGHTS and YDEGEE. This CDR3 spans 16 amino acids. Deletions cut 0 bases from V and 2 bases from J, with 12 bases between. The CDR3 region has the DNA TGTGCCAGCAGCTTGGTCCTTCAGGTAACCTACAATGAGCAGTTCTTC. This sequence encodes CASSLVLQVTYNEQFF.

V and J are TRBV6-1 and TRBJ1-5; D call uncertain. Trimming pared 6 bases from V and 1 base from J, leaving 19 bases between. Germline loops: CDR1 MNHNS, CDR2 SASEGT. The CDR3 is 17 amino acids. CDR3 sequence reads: CASSPVIMMTSNQPQHF. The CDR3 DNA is TGTGCCAGCAGCCCTGTCATAATGATGACGAGCAATCAGCCCCAGCATTTT.

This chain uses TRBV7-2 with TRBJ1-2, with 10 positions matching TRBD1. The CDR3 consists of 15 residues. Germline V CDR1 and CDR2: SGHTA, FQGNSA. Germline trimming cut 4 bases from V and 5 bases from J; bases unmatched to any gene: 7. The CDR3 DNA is TGTGCCAGCAGCTATATGGGACAGGGGTTATATGGCTACACCTTC. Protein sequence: CASSYMGQGLYGYTF.

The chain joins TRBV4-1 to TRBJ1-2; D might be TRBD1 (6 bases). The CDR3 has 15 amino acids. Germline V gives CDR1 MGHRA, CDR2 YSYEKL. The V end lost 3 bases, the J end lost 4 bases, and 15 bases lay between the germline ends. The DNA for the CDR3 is TGCGCCAGCAGCCAGCCAACAGGGAGGGCCTATGGCTACACCTTC. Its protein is CASSQPTGRAYGYTF.

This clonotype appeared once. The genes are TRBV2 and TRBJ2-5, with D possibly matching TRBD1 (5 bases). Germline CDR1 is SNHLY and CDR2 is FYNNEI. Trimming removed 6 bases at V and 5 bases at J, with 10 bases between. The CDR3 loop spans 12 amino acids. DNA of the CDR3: TGTGCCAGCAGGGACAACCGGGAGACCCAGTACTTC. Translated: CASRDNRETQYF. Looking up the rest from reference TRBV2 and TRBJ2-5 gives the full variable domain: EPEVTQTPSHQVTQMGQEVILRCVPISNHLYFYWYRQILGQKVEFLVSFYNNEISEKSEIFDDQFSVERPDGSNFTLKIRSTKLEDSAMYFCASRDNRETQYFGPGTRLLVL.

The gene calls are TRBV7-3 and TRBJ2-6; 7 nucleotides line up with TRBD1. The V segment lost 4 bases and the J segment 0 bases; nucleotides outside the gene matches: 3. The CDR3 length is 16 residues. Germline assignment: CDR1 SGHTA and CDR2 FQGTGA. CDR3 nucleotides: TGTGCCAGCAGCTCGAACAGGGGCTCTGGGGCCAACGTCCTGACTTTC. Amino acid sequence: CASSSNRGSGANVLTF.

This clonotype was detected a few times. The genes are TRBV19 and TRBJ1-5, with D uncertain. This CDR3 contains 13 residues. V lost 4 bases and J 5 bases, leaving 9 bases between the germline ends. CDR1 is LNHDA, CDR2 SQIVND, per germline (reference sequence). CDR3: CASSSGGHQPQHF. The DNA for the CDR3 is TGTGCCAGTAGTAGCGGAGGGCATCAGCCCCAGCATTTT.

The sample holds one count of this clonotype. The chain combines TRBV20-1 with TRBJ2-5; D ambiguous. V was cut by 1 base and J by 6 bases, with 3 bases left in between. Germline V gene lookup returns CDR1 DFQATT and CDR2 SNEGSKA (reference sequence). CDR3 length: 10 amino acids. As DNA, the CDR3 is TGCAGTGCTAGAGTAAAGACCCAGTACTTC. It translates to CSARVKTQYF.

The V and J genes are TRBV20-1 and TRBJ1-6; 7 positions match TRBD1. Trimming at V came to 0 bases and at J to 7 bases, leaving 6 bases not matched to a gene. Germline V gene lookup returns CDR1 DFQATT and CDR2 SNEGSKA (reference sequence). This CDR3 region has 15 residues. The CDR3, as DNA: TGCAGTGCTAGAGATCCAGGGGGTGGGAATTCACCCCTCCACTTT. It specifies CSARDPGGGNSPLHF.

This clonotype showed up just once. This CDR3 is CATSDLTDPSDTQYF. The CDR3 bases are TGTGCCACCAGTGATTTAACTGACCCGTCAGATACGCAGTATTTT. This chain connects TRBV24-1 to TRBJ2-3, with no clear D. The CDR3 runs 15 residues. The germline V gene encodes CDR1 KGHDR and CDR2 SFDVKD. V lost 1 base, J lost 4 bases, and 11 bases lay in between.

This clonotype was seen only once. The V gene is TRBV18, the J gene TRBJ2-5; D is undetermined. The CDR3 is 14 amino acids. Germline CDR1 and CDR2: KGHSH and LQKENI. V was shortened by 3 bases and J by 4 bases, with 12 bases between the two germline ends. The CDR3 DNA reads TGTGCCAGCTCACCGGACGGTAGTCGAGAGACCCAGTACTTC. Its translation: CASSPDGSRETQYF.

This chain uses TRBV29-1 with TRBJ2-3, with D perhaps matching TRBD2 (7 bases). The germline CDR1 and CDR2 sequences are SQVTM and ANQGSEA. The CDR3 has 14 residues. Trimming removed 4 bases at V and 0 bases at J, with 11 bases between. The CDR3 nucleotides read TGCAGCGTTGTTAAGGGGGGGAGCACAGATACGCAGTATTTT. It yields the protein CSVVKGGSTDTQYF.

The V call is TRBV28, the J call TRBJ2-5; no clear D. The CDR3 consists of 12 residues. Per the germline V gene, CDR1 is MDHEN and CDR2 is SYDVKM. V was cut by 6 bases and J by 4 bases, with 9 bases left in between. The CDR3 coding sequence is TGTGCCAGCAGGGTAGGGCGAGAGACCCAGTACTTC. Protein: CASRVGRETQYF.

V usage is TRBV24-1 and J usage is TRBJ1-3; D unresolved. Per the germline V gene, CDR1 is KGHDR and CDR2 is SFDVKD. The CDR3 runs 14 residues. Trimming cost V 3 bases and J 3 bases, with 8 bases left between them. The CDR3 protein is CATSDPLRGNTIYF. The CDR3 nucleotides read TGTGCCACCAGTGATCCGCTCCGTGGAAACACCATATATTTT.

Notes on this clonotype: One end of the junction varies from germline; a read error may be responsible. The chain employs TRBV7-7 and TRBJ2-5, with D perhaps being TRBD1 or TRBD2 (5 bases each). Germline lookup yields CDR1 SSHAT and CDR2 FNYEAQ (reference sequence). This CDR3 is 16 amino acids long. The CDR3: CASSFASTGGQETQYF. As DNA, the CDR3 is TGTGCTAGCAGCTTTGCCTCGACTGGGGGTCAAGAGACCCAGTACTTC. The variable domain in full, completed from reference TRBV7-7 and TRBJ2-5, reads GAGVSQSPRYKVTKRGQDVTLRCDPISSHATLYWYQQALGQGPEFLTYFNYEAQPDKSGLPSDRFSAERPEGSISTLTIQRTEQRDSAMYRCASSFASTGGQETQYFGPGTRLLVL.

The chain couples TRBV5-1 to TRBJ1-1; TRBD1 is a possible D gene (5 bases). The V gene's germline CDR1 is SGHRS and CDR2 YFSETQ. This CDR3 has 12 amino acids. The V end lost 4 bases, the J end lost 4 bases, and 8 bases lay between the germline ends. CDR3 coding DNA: TGCGCCAGCAGCCACGACAGCACTGAAGCTTTCTTT. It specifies CASSHDSTEAFF.

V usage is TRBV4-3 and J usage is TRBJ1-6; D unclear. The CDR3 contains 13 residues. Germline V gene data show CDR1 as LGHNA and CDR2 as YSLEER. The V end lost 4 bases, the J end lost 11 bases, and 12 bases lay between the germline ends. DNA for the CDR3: TGCGCCAGCAGCCGGGTAGACGGACCACCCCTCCACTTT. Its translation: CASSRVDGPPLHF.

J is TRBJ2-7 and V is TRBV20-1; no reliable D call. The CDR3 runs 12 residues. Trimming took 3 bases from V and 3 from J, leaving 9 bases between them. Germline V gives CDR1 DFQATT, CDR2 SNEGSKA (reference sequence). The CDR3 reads CSASVSDYEQYF. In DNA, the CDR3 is TGCAGTGCTAGTGTTTCTGACTACGAGCAGTACTTC.

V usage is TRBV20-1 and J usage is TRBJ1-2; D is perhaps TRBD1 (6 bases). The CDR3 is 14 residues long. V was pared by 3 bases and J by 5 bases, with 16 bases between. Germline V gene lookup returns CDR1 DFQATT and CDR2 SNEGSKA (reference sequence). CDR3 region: CSARRGGEVYGYTF. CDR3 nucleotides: TGCAGTGCTAGGAGGGGGGGCGAAGTATATGGCTACACCTTC.

The DNA for the CDR3 is TGCGCCAGCAGCCAAGTTTTGGGGTCGGAGCAGTTCTTC. Translating it yields CASSQVLGSEQFF. J is TRBJ2-1 and V is TRBV4-3, with D unresolved. CDR1 is LGHNA and CDR2 is YSLEER in the germline V gene. The CDR3 length is 13 residues. Trimming removed 1 base at V and 10 bases at J, with 11 bases between.

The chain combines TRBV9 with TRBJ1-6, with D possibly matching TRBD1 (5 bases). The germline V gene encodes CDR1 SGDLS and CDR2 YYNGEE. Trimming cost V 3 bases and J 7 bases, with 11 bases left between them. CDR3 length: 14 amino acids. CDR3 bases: TGTGCCAGCAGCGCCAGGGAGGGGAATTCACCCCTCCACTTT. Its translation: CASSAREGNSPLHF.

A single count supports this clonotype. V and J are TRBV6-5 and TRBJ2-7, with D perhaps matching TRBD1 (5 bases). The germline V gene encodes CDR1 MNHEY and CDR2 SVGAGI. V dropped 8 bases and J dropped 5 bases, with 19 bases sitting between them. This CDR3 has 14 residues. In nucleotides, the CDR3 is TGTGCCAGCCAGGGTGCGGCCGAAGCCCACGAGCAGTACTTC. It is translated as CASQGAAEAHEQYF.